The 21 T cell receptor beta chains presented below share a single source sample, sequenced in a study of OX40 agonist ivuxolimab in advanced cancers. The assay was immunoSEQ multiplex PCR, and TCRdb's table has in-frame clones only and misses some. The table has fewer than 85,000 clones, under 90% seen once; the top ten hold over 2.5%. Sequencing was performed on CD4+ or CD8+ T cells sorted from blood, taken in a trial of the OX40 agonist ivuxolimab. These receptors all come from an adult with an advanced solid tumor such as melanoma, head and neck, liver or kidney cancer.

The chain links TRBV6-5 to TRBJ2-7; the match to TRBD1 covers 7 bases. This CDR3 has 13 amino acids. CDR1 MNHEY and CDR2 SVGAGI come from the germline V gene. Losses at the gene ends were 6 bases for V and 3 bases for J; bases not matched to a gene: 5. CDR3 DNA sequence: TGTGCCAGCAGGCCCGGGACAGACTACGAGCAGTACTTC. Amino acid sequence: CASRPGTDYEQYF.

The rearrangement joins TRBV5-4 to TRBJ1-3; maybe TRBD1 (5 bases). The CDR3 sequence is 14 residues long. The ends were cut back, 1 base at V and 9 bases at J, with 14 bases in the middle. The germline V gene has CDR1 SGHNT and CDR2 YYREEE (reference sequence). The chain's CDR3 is CASSLRDRRSTIYF. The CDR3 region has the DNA TGTGCCAGCAGCTTGCGGGACCGCCGAAGCACCATATATTTT.

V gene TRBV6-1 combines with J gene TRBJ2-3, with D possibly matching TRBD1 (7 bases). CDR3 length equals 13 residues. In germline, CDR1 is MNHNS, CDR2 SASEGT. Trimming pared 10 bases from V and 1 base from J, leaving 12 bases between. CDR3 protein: CANRGGGTDTQYF. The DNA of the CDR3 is TGTGCCAACAGGGGCGGGGGCACAGATACGCAGTATTTT.

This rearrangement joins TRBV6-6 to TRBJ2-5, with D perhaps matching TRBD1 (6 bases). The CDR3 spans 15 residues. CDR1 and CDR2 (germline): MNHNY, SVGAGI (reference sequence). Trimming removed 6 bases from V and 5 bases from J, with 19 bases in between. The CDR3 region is CASRLTGPTKETQYF. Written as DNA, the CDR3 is TGTGCCAGCAGACTGACAGGACCGACAAAGGAGACCCAGTACTTC.

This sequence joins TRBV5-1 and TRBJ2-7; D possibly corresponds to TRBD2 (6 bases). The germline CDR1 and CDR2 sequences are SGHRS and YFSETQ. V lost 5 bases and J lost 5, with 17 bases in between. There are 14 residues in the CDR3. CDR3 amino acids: CASSPGTADHEQYF. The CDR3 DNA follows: TGCGCCAGCAGTCCCGGGACTGCAGACCACGAGCAGTACTTC.

CDR3 DNA sequence: TGCGCCAGCAGCTTGGGAGCAGGCCCCGGAGCTTTCTTT. Its protein product is CASSLGAGPGAFF. The rearrangement uses TRBV5-1 and TRBJ1-1, with D hard to call. With 0 bases removed from V and 10 bases from J, the gap between germline ends came to 13 bases. The CDR3 spans 13 residues. CDR1 is SGHRS and CDR2 is YFSETQ in the germline V gene. The entire variable domain, with the rest obtained from reference TRBV5-1 and TRBJ1-1, is as follows: KAGVTQTPRYLIKTRGQQVTLSCSPISGHRSVSWYQQTPGQGLQFLFEYFSETQRNKGNFPGRFSGRQFSNSRSEMNVSTLELGDSALYLCASSLGAGPGAFFGQGTRLTVV.

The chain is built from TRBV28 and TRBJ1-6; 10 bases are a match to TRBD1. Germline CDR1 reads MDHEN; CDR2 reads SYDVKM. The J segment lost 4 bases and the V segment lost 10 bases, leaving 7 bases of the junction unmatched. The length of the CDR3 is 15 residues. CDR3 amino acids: CAILEGQGYNSPLHF. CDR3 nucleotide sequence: TGTGCCATCCTTGAGGGACAGGGGTATAATTCACCCCTCCACTTT.

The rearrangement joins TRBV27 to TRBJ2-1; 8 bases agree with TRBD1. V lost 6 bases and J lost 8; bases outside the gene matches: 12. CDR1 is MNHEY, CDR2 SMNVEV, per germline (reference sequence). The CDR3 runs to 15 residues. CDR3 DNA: TGTGCCAGCAGGCCACGGACAGGGAATCTTCATGAGCAGTTCTTC. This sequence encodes CASRPRTGNLHEQFF.

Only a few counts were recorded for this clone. CDR3 coding DNA: TGCGCCAGCAGCACCGGGACTCCGAGCTCTGGAAACACCATATATTTT. As protein: CASSTGTPSSGNTIYF. The J gene is TRBJ1-3, the V gene TRBV5-1, with D perhaps matching TRBD1 (5 bases). In germline, CDR1 is SGHRS, CDR2 YFSETQ. CDR3 size: 16 residues. V lost 4 bases to trimming and J lost 0 bases, with 14 bases between them.

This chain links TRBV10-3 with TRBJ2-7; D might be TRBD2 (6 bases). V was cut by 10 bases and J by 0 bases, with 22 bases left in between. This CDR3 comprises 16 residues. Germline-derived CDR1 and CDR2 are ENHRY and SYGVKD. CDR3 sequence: CATRRAPLGGSYEQYF. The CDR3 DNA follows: TGTGCCACCAGAAGGGCCCCGTTGGGAGGCTCCTACGAGCAGTACTTC.

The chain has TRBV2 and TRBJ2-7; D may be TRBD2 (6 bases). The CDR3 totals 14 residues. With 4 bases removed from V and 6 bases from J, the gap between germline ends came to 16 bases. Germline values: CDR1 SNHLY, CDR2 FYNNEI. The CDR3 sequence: CASSGVEMGGEQYF. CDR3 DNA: TGTGCCAGCAGTGGGGTCGAAATGGGGGGCGAGCAGTACTTC.

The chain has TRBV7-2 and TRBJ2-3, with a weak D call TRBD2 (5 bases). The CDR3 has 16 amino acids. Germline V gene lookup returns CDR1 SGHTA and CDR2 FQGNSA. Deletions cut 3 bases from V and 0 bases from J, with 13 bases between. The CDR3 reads CASSFRIGGSTDTQYF. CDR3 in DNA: TGTGCCAGCAGCTTCAGAATTGGCGGGAGCACAGATACGCAGTATTTT.

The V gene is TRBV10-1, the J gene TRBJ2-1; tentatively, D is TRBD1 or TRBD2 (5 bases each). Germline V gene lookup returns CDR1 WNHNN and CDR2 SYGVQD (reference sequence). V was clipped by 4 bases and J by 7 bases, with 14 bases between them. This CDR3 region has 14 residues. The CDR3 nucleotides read TGCGCCAGCAGTGGGAAGCGGACAAAAAATGAGCAGTTCTTC. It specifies CASSGKRTKNEQFF.

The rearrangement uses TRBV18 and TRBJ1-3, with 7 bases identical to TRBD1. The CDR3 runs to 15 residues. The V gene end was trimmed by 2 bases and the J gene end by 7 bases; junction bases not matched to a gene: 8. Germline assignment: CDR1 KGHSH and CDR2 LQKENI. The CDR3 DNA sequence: TGTGCCAGCTCACCAGGGCCGTTGGGACAGAACACCATATATTTT. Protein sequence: CASSPGPLGQNTIYF. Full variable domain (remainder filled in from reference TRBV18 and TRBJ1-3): NAGVMQNPRHLVRRRGQEARLRCSPMKGHSHVYWYRQLPEEGLKFMVYLQKENIIDESGMPKERFSAEFPKEGPSILRIQQVVRGDSAAYFCASSPGPLGQNTIYFGEGSWLTVV.

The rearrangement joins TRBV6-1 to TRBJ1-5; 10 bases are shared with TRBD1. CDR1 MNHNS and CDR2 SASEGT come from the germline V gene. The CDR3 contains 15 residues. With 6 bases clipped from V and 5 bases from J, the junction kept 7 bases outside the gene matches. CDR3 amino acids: CASRSRTGGDQPQHF. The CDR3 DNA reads TGTGCCAGCAGAAGTAGGACAGGGGGAGATCAGCCCCAGCATTTT.

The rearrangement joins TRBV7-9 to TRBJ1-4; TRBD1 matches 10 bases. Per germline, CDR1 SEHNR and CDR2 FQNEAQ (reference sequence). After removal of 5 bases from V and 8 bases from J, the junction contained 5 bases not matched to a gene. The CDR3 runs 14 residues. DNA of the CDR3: TGTGCCAGCAGCAGGGACAGGGGAGGAGAAAAACTGTTTTTT. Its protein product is CASSRDRGGEKLFF.

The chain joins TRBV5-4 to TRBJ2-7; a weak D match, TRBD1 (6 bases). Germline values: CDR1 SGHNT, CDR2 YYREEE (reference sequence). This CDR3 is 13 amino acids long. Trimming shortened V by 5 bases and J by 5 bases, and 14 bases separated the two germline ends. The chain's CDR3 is CASRKRGTHEQYF. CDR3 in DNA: TGTGCCAGCAGAAAAAGGGGGACCCACGAGCAGTACTTC.

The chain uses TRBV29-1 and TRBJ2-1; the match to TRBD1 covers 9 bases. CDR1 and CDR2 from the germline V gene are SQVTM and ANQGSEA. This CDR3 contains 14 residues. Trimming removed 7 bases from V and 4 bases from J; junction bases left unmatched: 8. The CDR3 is CSGKGDRAYNEQFF. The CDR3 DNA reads TGCAGCGGCAAGGGGGACAGGGCTTACAATGAGCAGTTCTTC.

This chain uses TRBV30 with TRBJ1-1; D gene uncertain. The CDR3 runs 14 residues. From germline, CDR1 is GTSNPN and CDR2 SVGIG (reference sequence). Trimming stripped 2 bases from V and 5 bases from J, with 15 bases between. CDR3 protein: CAWSRGVGKTEAFF. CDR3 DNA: TGTGCCTGGAGTCGGGGTGTCGGAAAAACTGAAGCTTTCTTT. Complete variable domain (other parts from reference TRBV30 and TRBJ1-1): SQTIHQWPATLVQPVGSPLSLECTVEGTSNPNLYWYRQAAGRGLQLLFYSVGIGQISSEVPQNLSASRPQDRQFILSSKKLLLSDSGFYLCAWSRGVGKTEAFFGQGTRLTVV.

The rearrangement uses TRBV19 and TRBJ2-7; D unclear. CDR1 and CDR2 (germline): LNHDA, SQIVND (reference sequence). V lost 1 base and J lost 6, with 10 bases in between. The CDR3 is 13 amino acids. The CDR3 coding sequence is TGTGCCAGTAGTATAGGTTCCGGCACCGAGCAGTACTTC. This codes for CASSIGSGTEQYF.

CDR3 nucleotide sequence: TGTGCCAGCAGCTTGGGTGAGGGTCATAATTCACCCCTCCACTTT. Protein product: CASSLGEGHNSPLHF. This sequence joins TRBV5-4 and TRBJ1-6; no firm D call. This CDR3 has 15 residues. Germline lookup yields CDR1 SGHNT and CDR2 YYREEE (reference sequence). Trimming removed 0 bases from V and 5 bases from J, with 9 bases in between.